This is a list of T cell receptor beta chains from one sample in a study of early T cells in non-severe SARS-CoV-2 infection. One entry per CDR3 protein, called by TCRdb with MiXCR from the 5' RACE reads. Of 100,000 to 140,000 distinct CDR3 sequences listed, roughly 10% are singletons. Sequenced material: whole blood. These receptor sequences come from an adult who was a healthcare worker with PCR-confirmed SARS-CoV-2 infection or an uninfected control (not recorded which). CDR3s leave out the opening cysteine and the closing phenylalanine or tryptophan. Each record gives: J gene, V gene, CDR3 protein.

>TRBJ2-7|TRBV3-1
ASSQEREGLDEQY
>TRBJ2-7|TRBV3-1
ASSPPGGPSGLREQY
>TRBJ1-2|TRBV2
ASSVRGGDGYT
>TRBJ2-7|TRBV7-2
ASSFGLARSYEQY
>TRBJ2-7|TRBV7-2
ASSPGVWEQY
>TRBJ2-7|TRBV20-1
SAREPNQH
>TRBJ1-5|TRBV24-1
ATSDPTGDSNQPQH
>TRBJ2-7|TRBV12-3/TRBV12-4
ASSLGGGPRSSEQY
>TRBJ2-7|TRBV7-2
ASSYSGRLNYEQY
>TRBJ1-2|TRBV10-1
ASRPGQTIQPYGYT
>TRBJ2-3|TRBV6-1
ASKWSASTDTQY
>TRBJ2-7|TRBV7-8
ASSEGLPSSYEQY
>TRBJ2-1|TRBV3-1
ASSTGTSGHNEQF
>TRBJ2-7|TRBV5-1
ASSSPDSNSYEQY
>TRBJ2-4|TRBV5-1
VSSLFRGQRLAKNIQY
>TRBJ2-1|TRBV27
ASGGGTGSYNEQF
>TRBJ2-7|TRBV20-1
SAPPRSSGKTYEQY
>TRBJ1-2|TRBV2
ASSARPLGTPRYTGYT
>TRBJ2-1|TRBV3-1
ASSQVRWVAGVNEQF
>TRBJ2-1|TRBV7-2
ASSVGLAGSPVKYNEQF
>TRBJ2-7|TRBV2
ASSLPDTYEQY
>TRBJ2-3|TRBV5-4
ASSRWTSGNYVRDTQY
>TRBJ1-1|TRBV6-2/TRBV6-3
ASSYSRTGGRLYTEAF
>TRBJ2-1|TRBV6-2/TRBV6-3
ASSYLLAMVELYEQF
>TRBJ2-2|TRBV10-1
ASSEIRMNTGELF
>TRBJ2-7|TRBV28
ASTPNTRVTYEQY
>TRBJ2-7|TRBV20-1
SAEAGGEQY
>TRBJ2-7|TRBV29-1
SVLRGYEQY
>TRBJ1-1|TRBV28
ASSMDRNTEAF
>TRBJ2-3|TRBV28
ASGGTDTQY
>TRBJ1-1|TRBV20-1
SARDPGGENTEAF
>TRBJ2-7|TRBV18
ASSPRERDSYEQY
>TRBJ1-1|TRBV7-2
ASSFLFSGQGRVAF
>TRBJ2-1|TRBV2
ASGGGEQF
>TRBJ1-2|TRBV28
ASSSGQDYGYT
>TRBJ1-1|TRBV4-3
ASSQERPGGTEAF
>TRBJ2-5|TRBV7-6
ASSFNSGSGETQY
>TRBJ2-3|TRBV5-4
ASSHGGLSTDTQY
>TRBJ2-7|TRBV3-1
ASSQQLAGGSEQY
>TRBJ2-3|TRBV20-1
CALLSGGTQY
>TRBJ1-1|TRBV6-6
ASSFWGGTDTEAF
>TRBJ2-1|TRBV28
ASSLPGLDIGNEQF
>TRBJ1-1|TRBV7-2
ASSLDHLQAF
>TRBJ2-5|TRBV18
ASSPAQETQY
>TRBJ2-3|TRBV7-9
ASSFLRGFTDTQY
>TRBJ2-3|TRBV5-6
ASSLVGNTQY
>TRBJ2-3|TRBV5-1
ASSWLRTGGFTRTDTQY
>TRBJ1-3|TRBV12-3/TRBV12-4
ASSFGGMGNTIY
>TRBJ2-1|TRBV3-1
ASPQPAQPYNEQF
>TRBJ2-1|TRBV24-1
ATSDPAMALYGEQF
>TRBJ1-5|TRBV20-1
SAREYLTGGGQPQH
>TRBJ1-1|TRBV19
ASSRAWTGGTNTEAF
>TRBJ1-2|TRBV7-9
ASSLDGGESYT
>TRBJ2-1|TRBV2
ASRTGTGGYNEQF
>TRBJ2-7|TRBV6-1
ASSEGGEIYEQY
>TRBJ2-3|TRBV6-2/TRBV6-3
ASSRRGGTGLDTQY
>TRBJ2-5|TRBV7-9
ASSSPTETQY
>TRBJ2-5|TRBV7-9
ASSFSPEVETQY
>TRBJ2-2|TRBV28
ASSFSGRPPLLF